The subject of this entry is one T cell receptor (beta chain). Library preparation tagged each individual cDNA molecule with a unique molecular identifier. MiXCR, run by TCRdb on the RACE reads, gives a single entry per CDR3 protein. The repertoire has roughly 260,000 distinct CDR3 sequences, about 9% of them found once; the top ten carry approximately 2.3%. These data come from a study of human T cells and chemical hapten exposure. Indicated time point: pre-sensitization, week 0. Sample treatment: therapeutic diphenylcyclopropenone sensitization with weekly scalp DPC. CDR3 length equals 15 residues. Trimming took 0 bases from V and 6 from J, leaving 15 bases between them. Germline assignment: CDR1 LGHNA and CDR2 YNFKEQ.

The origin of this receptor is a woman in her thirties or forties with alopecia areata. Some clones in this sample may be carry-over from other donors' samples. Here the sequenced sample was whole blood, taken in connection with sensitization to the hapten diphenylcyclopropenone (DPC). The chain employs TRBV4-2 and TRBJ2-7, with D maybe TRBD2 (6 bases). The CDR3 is CASSQDLTSPLEQYF. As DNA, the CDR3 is TGTGCCAGCAGCCAAGACCTGACTAGTCCGCTCGAGCAGTACTTC.